The source of this T cell receptor beta chain is a study of radiotherapy plus CTLA-4 blockade in lung cancer. About the study: For 15% to 20% of patients, objective responses occurred, and around 31% had disease control. General observations from the study: Blood-borne expansion of tumor-derived TCR clones followed radiotherapy plus ipilimumab. According to reports, early shifts in blood T cell clones, alongside interferon-beta, forecast response most accurately.

Ipilimumab CTLA-4 blockade and focal radiation were given to patients with chemo-refractory metastatic non-small-cell lung cancer. Profiling relied on immunoSEQ multiplex PCR, and the TCRdb table lists in-frame clones only, not all of them. In the table there are tens of thousands of clones, approximately 79% of which are singletons. Germline trimming cut 5 bases from V and 3 bases from J; bases unmatched to any gene: 4. The CDR3 totals 14 residues. Germline CDR1 reads SGHTA; CDR2 reads FQGNSA. Note on this clone: Antigen unknown.

The specimen comprised peripheral blood, sampled from a patient treated with radiotherapy plus ipilimumab. The V gene is TRBV7-2, the J gene TRBJ2-3, with TRBD1 matching over 8 bases. The source is a human donor with non-small cell lung cancer who had a complete response to radiotherapy plus ipilimumab. This CDR3 reads CASSHGQGTDTQYF. The CDR3 nucleotides are TGTGCCAGCAGCCATGGACAGGGAACAGATACGCAGTATTTT.